The 5 T cell receptor beta chains presented below share a single source sample, sequenced in a study of coeliac disease. TCRdb's copy holds only in-frame clones and misses some; the assay was immunoSEQ multiplex PCR. The table has more than 2,000 clones, approximately 65% seen once. Input material: lamina propria lymphocytes from the gut. These receptors were taken from a woman aged 70-85 years with celiac disease on a gluten-free diet.

The chain recombines TRBV10-3 with TRBJ1-2, with D perhaps matching TRBD1 (5 bases). CDR1 and CDR2 from the germline V gene are ENHRY and SYGVKD. The CDR3 is made up of 16 amino acids. V dropped 0 bases and J dropped 4 bases, with 15 bases sitting between them. The CDR3 region is CAISESGHRAPYGYTF. The CDR3 DNA reads TGTGCCATCAGTGAGTCGGGGCACAGAGCTCCCTATGGCTACACCTTC.

This chain links TRBV9 with TRBJ1-4; 10 bases map to TRBD1. V lost 4 bases, J lost 6 bases, and 6 bases stayed unmatched. CDR3 length equals 15 residues. Germline loops: CDR1 SGDLS, CDR2 YYNGEE. The chain's CDR3 is CASSPQGTGDEKLFF. The CDR3 DNA sequence: TGTGCCAGCAGCCCTCAGGGGACAGGGGATGAAAAACTGTTTTTT.

J is TRBJ2-5 and V is TRBV18, with D perhaps TRBD1 (6 bases). Trimming removed 1 base at V and 0 bases at J, with 12 bases between. CDR3 length equals 16 residues. CDR1 is KGHSH, CDR2 LQKENI, per germline. CDR3 DNA: TGTGCCAGCTCACCACGCACAGGGACGTACCAAGAGACCCAGTACTTC. Residues: CASSPRTGTYQETQYF.

This clone was picked up a small number of times. The gene calls are TRBV27 and TRBJ1-5; the D gene is possibly TRBD1 (5 bases). This CDR3 comprises 14 residues. The V gene's germline CDR1 is MNHEY and CDR2 SMNVEV (reference sequence). Trimming took off 6 bases at V and 7 bases at J, with 16 bases between the two ends. DNA for the CDR3: TGTGCCAGCAGCTTAAGCAGGGTGATGCAGCCCCAGCATTTT. Translating gives CASSLSRVMQPQHF.

This chain joins TRBV6-1 and TRBJ1-6; D is uncertain. V was clipped by 5 bases and J by 6 bases, with 8 bases between them. The CDR3 runs 13 residues. The germline gives CDR1 MNHNS, CDR2 SASEGT. Here the CDR3 reads CASSPPPNSPLHF. CDR3 in DNA: TGTGCCAGCAGTCCTCCCCCTAATTCACCCCTCCACTTT.